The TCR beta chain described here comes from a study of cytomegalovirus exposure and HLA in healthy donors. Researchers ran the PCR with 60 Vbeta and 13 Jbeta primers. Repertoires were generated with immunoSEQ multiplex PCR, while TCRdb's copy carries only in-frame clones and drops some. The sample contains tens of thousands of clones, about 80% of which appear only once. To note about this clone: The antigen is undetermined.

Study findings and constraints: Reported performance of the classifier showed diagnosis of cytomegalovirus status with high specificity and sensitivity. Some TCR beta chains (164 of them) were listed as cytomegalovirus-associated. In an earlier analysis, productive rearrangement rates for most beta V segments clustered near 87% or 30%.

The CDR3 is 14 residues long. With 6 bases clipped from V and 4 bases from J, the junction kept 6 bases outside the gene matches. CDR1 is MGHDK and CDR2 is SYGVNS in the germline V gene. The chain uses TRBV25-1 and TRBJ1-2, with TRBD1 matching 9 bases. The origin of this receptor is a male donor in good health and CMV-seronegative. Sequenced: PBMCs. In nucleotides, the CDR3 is TGTGCCAGCAGCAACAGGGGGCAGGGCTATGGCTACACCTTC. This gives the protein CASSNRGQGYGYTF.